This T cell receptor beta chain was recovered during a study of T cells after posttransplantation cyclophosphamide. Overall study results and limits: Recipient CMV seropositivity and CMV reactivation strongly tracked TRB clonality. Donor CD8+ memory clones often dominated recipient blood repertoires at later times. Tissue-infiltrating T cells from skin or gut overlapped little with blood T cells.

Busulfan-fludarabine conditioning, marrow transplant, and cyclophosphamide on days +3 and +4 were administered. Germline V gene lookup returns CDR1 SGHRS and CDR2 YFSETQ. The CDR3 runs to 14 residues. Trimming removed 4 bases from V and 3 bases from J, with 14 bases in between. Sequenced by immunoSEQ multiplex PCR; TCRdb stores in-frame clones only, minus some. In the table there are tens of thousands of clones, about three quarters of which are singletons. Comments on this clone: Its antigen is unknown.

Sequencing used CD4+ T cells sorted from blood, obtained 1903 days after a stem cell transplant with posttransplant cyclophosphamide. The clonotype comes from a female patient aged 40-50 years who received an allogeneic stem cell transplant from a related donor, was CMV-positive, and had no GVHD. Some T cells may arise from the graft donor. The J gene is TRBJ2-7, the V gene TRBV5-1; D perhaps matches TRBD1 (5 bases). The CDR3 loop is CASSPPRQNYEQYF. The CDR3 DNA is TGCGCCAGCAGCCCACCTAGACAGAACTACGAGCAGTACTTC.